The sequence of this TCR beta chain was determined in a study of T cells in Graves' hyperthyroidism and ophthalmopathy. Study-level results: Median prediction lead before ophthalmopathy onset was 5.5 to 7 months with the model. Blood also carried most thyroid clonotypes expanded above 0.001.

The germline V gene encodes CDR1 MNHNS and CDR2 SASEGT. This CDR3 has 14 residues. V lost 10 bases, J lost 1 base, and 14 bases lay in between. What was amplified from RNA transcripts were TCR beta CDR3 regions. Initially, a first-round RT-PCR of the TCR CDR3 employed the HTBI primer set. MiXCR, applied by TCRdb to the multiplex PCR reads, yields one record per CDR3 protein. This table holds about 380,000 distinct CDR3 sequences, under 20% found once. Of note for this clonotype: The antigen is undetermined.

Diagnosing involved the use of clinical symptoms, serum thyroxine and TRAb, thyroid ultrasound and orbital computed tomography. Sequenced material: blood. The sequence derives from a man between 18 and 35 years old with Graves' ophthalmopathy. The chain carries TRBV6-1 and TRBJ2-4; no clear D gene. The CDR3, as DNA: TGTGCCATCGGGCCCTGGTGGGCCAAAAACATTCAGTACTTC. Translation gives CAIGPWWAKNIQYF.